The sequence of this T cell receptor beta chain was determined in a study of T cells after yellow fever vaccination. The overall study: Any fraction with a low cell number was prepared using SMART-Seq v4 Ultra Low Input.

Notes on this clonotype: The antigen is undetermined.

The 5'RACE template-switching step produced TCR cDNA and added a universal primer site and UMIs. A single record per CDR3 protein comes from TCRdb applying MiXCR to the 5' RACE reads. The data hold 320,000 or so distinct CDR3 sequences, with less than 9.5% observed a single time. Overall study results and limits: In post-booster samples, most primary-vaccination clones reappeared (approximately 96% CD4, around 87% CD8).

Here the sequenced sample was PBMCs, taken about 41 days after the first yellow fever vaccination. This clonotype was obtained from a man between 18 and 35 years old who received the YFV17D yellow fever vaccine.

CDR3 residues: CASSHIGLNTEAFF. DNA of the CDR3: TGCGCCAGCAGCCATATAGGCCTCAACACTGAAGCTTTCTTT. The gene calls are TRBV4-3 and TRBJ1-1; no clear D gene. Trimming left V 3 bases short and J 2 bases short, with 10 bases between. This CDR3 comprises 14 residues. The germline CDR1 and CDR2 sequences are LGHNA and YSLEER.